This T cell receptor beta chain was captured by sequencing in a study of control samples from healthy donors and cancer patients. Generated by immunoSEQ multiplex PCR, the TCRdb table keeps only in-frame clones and is missing some. The sample contains tens of thousands of clones, around 90% of which appear only once. The CDR3 has 12 residues. V was trimmed by 8 bases and J by 5 bases, leaving 13 bases between them. This clonotype originated in a woman in her 70s in good health. The chain uses TRBV12-3 or TRBV12-4 and TRBJ2-7; a possible D gene is TRBD2 (5 bases). Sequenced: blood. CDR3 in amino acids: CASSRGGNEQYF. The CDR3 nucleotides are TGTGCCAGCTCCCGGGGTGGTAACGAGCAGTACTTC.